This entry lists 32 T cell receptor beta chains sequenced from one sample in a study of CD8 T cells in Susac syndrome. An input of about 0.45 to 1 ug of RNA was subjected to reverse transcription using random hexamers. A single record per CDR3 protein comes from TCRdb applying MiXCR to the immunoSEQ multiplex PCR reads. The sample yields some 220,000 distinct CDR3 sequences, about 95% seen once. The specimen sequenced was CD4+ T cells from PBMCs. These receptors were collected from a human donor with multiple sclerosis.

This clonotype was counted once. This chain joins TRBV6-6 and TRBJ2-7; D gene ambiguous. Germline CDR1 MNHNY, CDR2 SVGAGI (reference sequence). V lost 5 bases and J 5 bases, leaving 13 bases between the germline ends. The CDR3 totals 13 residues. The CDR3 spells CASSQPQRNEQYF. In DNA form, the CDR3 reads TGTGCCAGCAGTCAGCCGCAGCGCAACGAGCAGTACTTC.

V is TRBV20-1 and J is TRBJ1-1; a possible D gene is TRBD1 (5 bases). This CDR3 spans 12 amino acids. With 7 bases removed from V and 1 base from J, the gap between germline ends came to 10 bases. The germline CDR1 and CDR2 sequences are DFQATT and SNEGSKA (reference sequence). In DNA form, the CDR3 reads TGCAGTGGGTTTGGGGGGAACACTGAAGCTTTCTTT. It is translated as CSGFGGNTEAFF.

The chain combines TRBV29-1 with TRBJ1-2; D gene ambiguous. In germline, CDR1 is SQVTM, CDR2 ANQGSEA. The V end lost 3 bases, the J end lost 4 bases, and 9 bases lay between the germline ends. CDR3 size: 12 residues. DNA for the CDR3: TGCAGCGTTGAGATGGGAGCCTATGGCTACACCTTC. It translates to CSVEMGAYGYTF.

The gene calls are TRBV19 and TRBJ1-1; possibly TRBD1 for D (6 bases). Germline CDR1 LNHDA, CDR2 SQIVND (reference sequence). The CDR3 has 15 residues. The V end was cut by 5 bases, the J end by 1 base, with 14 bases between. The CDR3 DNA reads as TGTGCCAGTAGTCCACTCGACAGGCAGAACACTGAAGCTTTCTTT. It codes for CASSPLDRQNTEAFF.

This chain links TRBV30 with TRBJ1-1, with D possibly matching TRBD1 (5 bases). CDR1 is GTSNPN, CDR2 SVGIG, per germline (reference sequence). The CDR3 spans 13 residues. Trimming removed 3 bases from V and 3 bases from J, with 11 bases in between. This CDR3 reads CAWRTGRDTEAFF. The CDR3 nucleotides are TGTGCCTGGAGGACGGGCAGGGACACTGAAGCTTTCTTT.

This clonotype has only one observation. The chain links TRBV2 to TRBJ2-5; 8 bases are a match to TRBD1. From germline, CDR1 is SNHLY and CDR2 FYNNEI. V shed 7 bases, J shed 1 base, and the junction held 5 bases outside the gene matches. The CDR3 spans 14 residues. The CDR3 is CASILTGAQETQYF. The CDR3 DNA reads TGTGCCAGCATTTTGACAGGGGCCCAAGAGACCCAGTACTTC.

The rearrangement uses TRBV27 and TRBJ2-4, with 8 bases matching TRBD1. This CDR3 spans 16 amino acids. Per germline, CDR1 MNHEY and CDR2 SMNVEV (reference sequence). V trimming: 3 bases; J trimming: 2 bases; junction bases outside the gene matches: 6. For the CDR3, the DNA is TGTGCCAGCAGTTTGAGTCAGGGGGCACCCAAAAACATTCAGTACTTC. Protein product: CASSLSQGAPKNIQYF.

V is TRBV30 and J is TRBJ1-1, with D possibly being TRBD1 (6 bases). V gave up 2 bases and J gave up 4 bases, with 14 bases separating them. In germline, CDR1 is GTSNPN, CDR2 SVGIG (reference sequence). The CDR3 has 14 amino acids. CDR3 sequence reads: CAWSLVQGTTEAFF. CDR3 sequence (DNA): TGTGCCTGGAGTTTAGTGCAGGGGACCACTGAAGCTTTCTTT.

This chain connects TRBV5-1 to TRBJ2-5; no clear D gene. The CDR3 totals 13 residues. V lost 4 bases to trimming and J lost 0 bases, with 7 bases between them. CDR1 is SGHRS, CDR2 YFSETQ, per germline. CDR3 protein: CASSRTNQETQYF. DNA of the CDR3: TGCGCCAGCAGCAGAACAAACCAAGAGACCCAGTACTTC.

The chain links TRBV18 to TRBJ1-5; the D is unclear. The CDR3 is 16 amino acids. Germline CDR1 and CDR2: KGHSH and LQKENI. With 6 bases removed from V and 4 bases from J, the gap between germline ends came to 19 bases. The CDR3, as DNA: TGTGCCAGCTCCCCTACCTTGGACGGCTGGAATCAGCCCCAGCATTTT. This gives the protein CASSPTLDGWNQPQHF.

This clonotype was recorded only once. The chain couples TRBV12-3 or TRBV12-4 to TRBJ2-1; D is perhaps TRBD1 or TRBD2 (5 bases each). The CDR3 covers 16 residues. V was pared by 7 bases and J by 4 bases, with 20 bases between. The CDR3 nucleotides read TGTGCCAGCACCCTCCACCGGGGCGGGTCGTACAATGAGCAGTTCTTC. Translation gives CASTLHRGGSYNEQFF.

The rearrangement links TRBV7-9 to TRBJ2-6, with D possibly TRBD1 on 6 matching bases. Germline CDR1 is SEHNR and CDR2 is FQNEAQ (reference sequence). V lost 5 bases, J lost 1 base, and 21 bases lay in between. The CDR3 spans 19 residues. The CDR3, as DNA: TGTGCCAGCAGCGTAAGCTTCCGGGACACGAGGTCTGGGGCCAACGTCCTGACTTTC. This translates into CASSVSFRDTRSGANVLTF. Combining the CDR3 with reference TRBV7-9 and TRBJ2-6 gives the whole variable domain DTGVSQNPRHKITKRGQNVTFRCDPISEHNRLYWYRQTLGQGPEFLTYFQNEAQLEKSRLLSDRFSAERPKGSFSTLEIQRTEQGDSAMYLCASSVSFRDTRSGANVLTFGAGSRLTVL.

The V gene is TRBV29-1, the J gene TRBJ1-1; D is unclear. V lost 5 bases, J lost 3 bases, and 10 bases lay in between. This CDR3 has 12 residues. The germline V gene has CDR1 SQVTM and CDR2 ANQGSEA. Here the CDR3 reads CSVWRTDTEAFF. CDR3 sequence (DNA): TGCAGCGTTTGGAGGACCGACACTGAAGCTTTCTTT. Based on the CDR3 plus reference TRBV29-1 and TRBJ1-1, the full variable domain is SAVISQKPSRDICQRGTSLTIQCQVDSQVTMMFWYRQQPGQSLTLIATANQGSEATYESGFVIDKFPISRPNLTFSTLTVSNMSPEDSSIYLCSVWRTDTEAFFGQGTRLTVV.

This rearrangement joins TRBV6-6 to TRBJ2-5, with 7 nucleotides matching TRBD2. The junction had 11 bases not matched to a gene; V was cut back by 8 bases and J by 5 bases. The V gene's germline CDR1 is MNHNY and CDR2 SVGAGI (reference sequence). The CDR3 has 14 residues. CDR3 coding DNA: TGTGCCAGCCGGCGGGCTAGCGGTAGGGAGACCCAGTACTTC. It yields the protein CASRRASGRETQYF.

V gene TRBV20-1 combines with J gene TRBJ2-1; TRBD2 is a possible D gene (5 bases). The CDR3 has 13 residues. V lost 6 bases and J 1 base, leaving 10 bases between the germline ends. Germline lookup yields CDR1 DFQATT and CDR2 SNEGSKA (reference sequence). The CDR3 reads CSATSGSYNEQFF. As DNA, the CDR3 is TGCAGTGCCACCAGCGGTTCCTACAATGAGCAGTTCTTC.

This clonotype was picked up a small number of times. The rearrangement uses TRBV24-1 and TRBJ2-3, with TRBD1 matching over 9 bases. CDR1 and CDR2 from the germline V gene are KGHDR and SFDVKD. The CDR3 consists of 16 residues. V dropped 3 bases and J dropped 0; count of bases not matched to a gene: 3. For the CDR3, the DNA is TGTGCCACCAGTGATCCGGGACAGGGAAGCACAGATACGCAGTATTTT. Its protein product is CATSDPGQGSTDTQYF.

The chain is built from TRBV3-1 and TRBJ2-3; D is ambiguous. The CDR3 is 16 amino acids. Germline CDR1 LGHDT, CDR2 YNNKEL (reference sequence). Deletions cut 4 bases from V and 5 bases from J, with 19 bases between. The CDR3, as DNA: TGTGCCAGCAGCCTACTCCTTGACTCCCTGGGAGATACGCAGTATTTT. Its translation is CASSLLLDSLGDTQYF.

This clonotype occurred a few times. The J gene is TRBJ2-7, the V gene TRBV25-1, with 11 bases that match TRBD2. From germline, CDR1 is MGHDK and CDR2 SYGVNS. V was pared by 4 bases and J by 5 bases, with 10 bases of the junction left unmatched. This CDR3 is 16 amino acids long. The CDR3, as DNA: TGTGCCAGCAGTGCCCCGACTAGCGGGATGCTTGACGAGCAGTACTTC. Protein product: CASSAPTSGMLDEQYF.

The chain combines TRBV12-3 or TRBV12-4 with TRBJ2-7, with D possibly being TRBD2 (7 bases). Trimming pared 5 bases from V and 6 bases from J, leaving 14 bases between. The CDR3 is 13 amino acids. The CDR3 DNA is TGTGCCAGCAGTGGGGGGGCCCGGGGCGAGCAGTACTTC. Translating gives CASSGGARGEQYF.

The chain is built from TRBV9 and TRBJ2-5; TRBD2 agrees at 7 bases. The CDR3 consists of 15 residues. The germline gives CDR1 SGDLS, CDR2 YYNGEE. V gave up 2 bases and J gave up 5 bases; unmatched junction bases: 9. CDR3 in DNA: TGTGCCAGCAGCGTTACAGCGGGGTTCGGGGAGACCCAGTACTTC. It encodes CASSVTAGFGETQYF.

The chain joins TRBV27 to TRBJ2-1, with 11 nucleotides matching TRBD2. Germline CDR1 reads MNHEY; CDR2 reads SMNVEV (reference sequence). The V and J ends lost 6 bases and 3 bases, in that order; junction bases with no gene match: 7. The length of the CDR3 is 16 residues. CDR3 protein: CASRRLGLADYNEQFF. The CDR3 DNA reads TGTGCCAGCAGGAGACTGGGACTAGCGGACTACAATGAGCAGTTCTTC.

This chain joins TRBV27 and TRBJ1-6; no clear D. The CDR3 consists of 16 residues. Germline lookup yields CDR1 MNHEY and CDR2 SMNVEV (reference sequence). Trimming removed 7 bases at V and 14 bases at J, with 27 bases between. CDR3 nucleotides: TGTGCCAGCACCAAAACCCAGGACGGACGAACCCCATCCCTCCACTTT. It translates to CASTKTQDGRTPSLHF.

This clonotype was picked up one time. The CDR3 DNA reads as TGTGCCAGCAGGGCTGGGGCTAGCTCCTACAATGAGCAGTTCTTC. Protein product: CASRAGASSYNEQFF. This chain uses TRBV6-1 with TRBJ2-1; a possible D gene is TRBD1 (5 bases). V was shortened by 6 bases and J by 0 bases, with 12 bases between the two germline ends. CDR1 is MNHNS and CDR2 is SASEGT in the germline V gene. The CDR3 is 15 residues long.

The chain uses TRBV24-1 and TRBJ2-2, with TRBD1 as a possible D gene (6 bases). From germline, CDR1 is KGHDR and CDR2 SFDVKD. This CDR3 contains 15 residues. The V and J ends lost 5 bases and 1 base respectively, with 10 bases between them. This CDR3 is CATSAARGNTGELFF. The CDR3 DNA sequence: TGTGCCACCAGTGCGGCCAGGGGGAACACCGGGGAGCTGTTTTTT.

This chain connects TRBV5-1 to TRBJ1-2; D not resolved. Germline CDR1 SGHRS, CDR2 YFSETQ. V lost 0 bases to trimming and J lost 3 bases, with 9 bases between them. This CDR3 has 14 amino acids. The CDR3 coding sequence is TGCGCCAGCAGCTTGGAACTGTGGGACTATGGCTACACCTTC. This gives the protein CASSLELWDYGYTF.

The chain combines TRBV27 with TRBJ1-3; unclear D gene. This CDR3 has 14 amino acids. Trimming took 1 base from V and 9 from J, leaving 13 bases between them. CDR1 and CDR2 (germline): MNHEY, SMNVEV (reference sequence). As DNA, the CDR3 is TGTGCCAGCAGTTTATTACCACCGATGGGCACCATATATTTT. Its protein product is CASSLLPPMGTIYF.

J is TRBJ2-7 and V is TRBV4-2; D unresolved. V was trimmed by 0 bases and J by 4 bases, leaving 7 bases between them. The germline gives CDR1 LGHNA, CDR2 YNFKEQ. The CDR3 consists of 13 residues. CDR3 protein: CASSQEVPYEQYF. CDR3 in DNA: TGTGCCAGCAGCCAAGAGGTGCCGTACGAGCAGTACTTC.

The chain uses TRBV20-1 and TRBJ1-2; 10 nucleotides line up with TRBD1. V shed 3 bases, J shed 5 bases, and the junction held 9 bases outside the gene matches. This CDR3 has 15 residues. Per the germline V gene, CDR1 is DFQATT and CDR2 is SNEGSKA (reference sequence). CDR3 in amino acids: CSASRAGQGGYGYTF. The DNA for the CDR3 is TGCAGTGCTAGCAGAGCCGGACAGGGGGGATATGGCTACACCTTC.

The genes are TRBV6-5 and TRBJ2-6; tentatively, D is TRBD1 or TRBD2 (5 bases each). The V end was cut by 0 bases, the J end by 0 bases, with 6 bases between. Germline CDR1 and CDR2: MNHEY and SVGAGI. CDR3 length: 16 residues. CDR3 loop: CASSYSGASGANVLTF. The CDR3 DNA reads TGTGCCAGCAGTTACTCCGGGGCCTCTGGGGCCAACGTCCTGACTTTC.

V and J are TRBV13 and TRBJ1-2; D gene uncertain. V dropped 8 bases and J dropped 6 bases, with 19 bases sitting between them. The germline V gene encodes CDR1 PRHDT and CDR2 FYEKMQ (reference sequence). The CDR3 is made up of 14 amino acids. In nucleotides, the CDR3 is TGTGCCAGCCATATGGTCAGGAGGTTCGATGGCTACACCTTC. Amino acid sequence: CASHMVRRFDGYTF.

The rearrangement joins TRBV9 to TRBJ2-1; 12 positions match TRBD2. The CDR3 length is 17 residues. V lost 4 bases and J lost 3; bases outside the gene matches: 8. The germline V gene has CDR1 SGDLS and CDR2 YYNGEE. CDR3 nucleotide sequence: TGTGCCAGCAGCCCGACTAGCGGGAGCAGTAGCTACAATGAGCAGTTCTTC. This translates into CASSPTSGSSSYNEQFF.

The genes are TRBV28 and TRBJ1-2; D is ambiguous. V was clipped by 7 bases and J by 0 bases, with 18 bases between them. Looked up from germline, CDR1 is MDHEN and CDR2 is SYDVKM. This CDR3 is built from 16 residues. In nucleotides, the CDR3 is TGTGCCAGCAAGGAAATTAAGGGCTCCGCTAACTATGGCTACACCTTC. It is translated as CASKEIKGSANYGYTF.